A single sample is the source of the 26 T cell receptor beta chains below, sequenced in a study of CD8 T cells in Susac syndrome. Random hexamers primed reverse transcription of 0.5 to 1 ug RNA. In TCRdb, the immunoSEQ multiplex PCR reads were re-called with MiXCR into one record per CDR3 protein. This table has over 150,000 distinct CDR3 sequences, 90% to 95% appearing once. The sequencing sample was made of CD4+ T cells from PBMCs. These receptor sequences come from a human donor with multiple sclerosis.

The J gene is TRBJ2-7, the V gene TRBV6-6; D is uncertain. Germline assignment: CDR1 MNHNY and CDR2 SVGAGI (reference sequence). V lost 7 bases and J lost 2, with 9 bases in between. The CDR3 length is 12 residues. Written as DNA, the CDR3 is TGTGCCAGCACGGCGGAAGCCTACGAGCAGTACTTC. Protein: CASTAEAYEQYF.

The CDR3 loop is CASSSSGRATDTQYF. CDR3 bases: TGCGCCAGCAGCTCTAGCGGGAGGGCCACAGATACGCAGTATTTT. This rearrangement joins TRBV5-1 to TRBJ2-3; 12 positions agree with TRBD2. V trimming: 3 bases; J trimming: 2 bases; junction bases outside the gene matches: 1. CDR3 length: 15 amino acids. Germline-derived CDR1 and CDR2 are SGHRS and YFSETQ.

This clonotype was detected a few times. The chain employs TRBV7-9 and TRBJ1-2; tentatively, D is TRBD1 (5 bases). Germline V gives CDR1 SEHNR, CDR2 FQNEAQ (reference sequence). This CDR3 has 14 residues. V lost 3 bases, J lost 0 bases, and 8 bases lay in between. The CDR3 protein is CASSLGGANYGYTF. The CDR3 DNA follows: TGTGCCAGCAGCTTGGGGGGTGCTAACTATGGCTACACCTTC. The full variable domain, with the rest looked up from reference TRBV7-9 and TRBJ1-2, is DTGVSQNPRHKITKRGQNVTFRCDPISEHNRLYWYRQTLGQGPEFLTYFQNEAQLEKSRLLSDRFSAERPKGSFSTLEIQRTEQGDSAMYLCASSLGGANYGYTFGSGTRLTVV.

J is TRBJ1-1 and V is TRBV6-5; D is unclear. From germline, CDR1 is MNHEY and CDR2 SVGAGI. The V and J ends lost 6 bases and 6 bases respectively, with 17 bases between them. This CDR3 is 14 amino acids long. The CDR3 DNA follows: TGTGCCAGCAGCCTCGGGAGGGCTGGGGCTGAAGCTTTCTTT. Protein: CASSLGRAGAEAFF.

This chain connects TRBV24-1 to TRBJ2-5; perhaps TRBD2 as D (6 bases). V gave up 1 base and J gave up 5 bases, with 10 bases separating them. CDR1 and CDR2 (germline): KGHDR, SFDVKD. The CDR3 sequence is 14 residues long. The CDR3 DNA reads TGTGCCACCAGTGATTTCAGCGGGCCGGAGACCCAGTACTTC. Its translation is CATSDFSGPETQYF.

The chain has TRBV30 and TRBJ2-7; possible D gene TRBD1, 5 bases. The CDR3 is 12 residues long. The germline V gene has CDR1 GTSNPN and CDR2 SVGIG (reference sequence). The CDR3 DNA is TGTGCATTGGTCCAGGGATTAGACGAGCAGTACTTC. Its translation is CALVQGLDEQYF.

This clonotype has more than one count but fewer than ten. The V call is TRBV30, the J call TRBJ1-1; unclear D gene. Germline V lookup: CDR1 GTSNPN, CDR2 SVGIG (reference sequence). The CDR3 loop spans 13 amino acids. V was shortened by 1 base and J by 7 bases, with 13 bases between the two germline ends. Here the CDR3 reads CAWSALGPIEAFF. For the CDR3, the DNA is TGTGCCTGGAGTGCCCTAGGACCTATTGAAGCTTTCTTT.

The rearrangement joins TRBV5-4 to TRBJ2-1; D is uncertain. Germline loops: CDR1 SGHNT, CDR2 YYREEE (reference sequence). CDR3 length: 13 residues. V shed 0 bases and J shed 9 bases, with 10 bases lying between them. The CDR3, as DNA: TGTGCCAGCAGCTTGGAGGGATTGCGTGAGCAGTTCTTC. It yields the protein CASSLEGLREQFF. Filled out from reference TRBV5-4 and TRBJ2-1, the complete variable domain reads ETGVTQSPTHLIKTRGQQVTLRCSSQSGHNTVSWYQQALGQGPQFIFQYYREEENGRGNFPPRFSGLQFPNYSSELNVNALELDDSALYLCASSLEGLREQFFGPGTRLTVL.

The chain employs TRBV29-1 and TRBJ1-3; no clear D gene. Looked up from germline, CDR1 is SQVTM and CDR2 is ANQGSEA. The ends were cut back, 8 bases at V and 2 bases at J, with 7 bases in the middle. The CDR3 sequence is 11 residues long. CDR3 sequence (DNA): TGCAGCCCCTGGACTGGAAACACCATATATTTT. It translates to CSPWTGNTIYF.

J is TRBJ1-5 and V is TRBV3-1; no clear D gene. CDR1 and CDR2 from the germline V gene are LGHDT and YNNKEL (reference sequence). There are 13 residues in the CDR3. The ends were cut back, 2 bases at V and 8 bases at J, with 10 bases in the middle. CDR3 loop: CASSQSTSEPQHF. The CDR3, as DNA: TGTGCCAGCAGCCAATCGACCTCGGAGCCCCAGCATTTT. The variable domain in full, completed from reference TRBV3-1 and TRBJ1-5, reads DTAVSQTPKYLVTQMGNDKSIKCEQNLGHDTMYWYKQDSKKFLKIMFSYNNKELIINETVPNRFSPKSPDKAHLNLHINSLELGDSAVYFCASSQSTSEPQHFGDGTRLSIL.

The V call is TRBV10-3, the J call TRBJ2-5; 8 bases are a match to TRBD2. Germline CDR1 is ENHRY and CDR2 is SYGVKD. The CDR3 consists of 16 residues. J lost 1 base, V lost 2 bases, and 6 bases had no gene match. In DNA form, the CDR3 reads TGTGCCATCAGTGAGAGCTTAGCGGGGATCCAAGAGACCCAGTACTTC. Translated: CAISESLAGIQETQYF.

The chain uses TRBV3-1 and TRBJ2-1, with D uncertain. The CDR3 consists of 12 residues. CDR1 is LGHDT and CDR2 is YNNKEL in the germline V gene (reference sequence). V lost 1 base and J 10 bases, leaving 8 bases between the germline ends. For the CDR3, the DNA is TGTGCCAGCAGCCAAGGTCCCGCCGAGCAGTTCTTC. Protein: CASSQGPAEQFF.

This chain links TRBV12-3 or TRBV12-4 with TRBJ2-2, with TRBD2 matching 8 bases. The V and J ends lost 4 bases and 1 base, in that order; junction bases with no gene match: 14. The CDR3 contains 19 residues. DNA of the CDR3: TGTGCCAGCAGTTCCCGCGGCGCGGGAGGTCAATTGAACACCGGGGAGCTGTTTTTT. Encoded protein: CASSSRGAGGQLNTGELFF.

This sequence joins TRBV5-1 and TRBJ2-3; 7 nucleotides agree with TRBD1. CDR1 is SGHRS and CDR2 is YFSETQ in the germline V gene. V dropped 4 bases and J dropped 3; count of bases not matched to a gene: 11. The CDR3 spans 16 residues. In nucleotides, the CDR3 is TGCGCCAGCAGCACCCTTGGCAGGGGGACGACAGATACGCAGTATTTT. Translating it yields CASSTLGRGTTDTQYF.

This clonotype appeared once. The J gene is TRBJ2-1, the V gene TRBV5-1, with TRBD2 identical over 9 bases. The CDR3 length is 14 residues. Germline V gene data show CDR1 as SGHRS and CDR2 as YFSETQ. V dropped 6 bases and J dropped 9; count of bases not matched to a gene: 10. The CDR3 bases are TGCGCCAGCACCCCTAGCGGGACCGGGGGTGAGCAGTTCTTC. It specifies CASTPSGTGGEQFF. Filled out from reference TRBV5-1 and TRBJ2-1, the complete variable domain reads KAGVTQTPRYLIKTRGQQVTLSCSPISGHRSVSWYQQTPGQGLQFLFEYFSETQRNKGNFPGRFSGRQFSNSRSEMNVSTLELGDSALYLCASTPSGTGGEQFFGPGTRLTVL.

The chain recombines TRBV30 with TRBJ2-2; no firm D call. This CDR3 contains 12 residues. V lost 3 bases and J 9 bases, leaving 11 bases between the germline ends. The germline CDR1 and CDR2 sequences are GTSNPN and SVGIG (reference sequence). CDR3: CAWSVRDRELFF. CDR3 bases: TGTGCCTGGAGCGTAAGAGACCGGGAGCTGTTTTTT.

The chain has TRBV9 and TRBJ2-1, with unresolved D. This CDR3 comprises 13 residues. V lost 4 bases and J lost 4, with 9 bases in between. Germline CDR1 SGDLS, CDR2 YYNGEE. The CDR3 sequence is CASSKGRYNEQFF. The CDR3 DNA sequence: TGTGCCAGCAGCAAGGGCAGGTACAATGAGCAGTTCTTC.

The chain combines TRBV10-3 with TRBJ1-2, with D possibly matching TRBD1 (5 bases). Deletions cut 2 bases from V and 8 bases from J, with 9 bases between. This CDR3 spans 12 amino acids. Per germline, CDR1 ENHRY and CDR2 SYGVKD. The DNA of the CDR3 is TGTGCCATCAGTGAGGAGACAGCCGGCTACACCTTC. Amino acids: CAISEETAGYTF.

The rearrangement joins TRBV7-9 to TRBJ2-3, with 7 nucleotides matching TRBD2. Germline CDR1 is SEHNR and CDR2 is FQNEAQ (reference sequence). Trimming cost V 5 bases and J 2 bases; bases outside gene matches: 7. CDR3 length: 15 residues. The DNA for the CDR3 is TGTGCCAGCAGCCGAGGAGCGGGATCCACAGATACGCAGTATTTT. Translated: CASSRGAGSTDTQYF.

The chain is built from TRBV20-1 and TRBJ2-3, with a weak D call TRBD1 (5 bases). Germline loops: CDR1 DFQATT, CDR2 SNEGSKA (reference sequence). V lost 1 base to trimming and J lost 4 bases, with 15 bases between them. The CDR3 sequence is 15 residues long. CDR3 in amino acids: CSARAARVSPDTQYF. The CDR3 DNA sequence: TGCAGTGCTAGAGCGGCCAGGGTGTCCCCAGATACGCAGTATTTT.

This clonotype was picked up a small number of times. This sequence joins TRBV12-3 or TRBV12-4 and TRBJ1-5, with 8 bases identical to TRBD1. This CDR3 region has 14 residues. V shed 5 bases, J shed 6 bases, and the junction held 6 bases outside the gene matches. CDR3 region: CASSRDRGGQPQHF. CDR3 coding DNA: TGTGCCAGCAGTCGTGACAGGGGCGGTCAGCCCCAGCATTTT.

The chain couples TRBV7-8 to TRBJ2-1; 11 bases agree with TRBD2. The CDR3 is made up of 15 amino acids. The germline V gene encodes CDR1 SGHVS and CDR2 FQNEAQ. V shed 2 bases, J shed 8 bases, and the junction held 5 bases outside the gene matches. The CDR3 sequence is CASSLLAGGPDEQFF. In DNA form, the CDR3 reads TGTGCCAGCAGCTTACTAGCGGGAGGCCCGGATGAGCAGTTCTTC.

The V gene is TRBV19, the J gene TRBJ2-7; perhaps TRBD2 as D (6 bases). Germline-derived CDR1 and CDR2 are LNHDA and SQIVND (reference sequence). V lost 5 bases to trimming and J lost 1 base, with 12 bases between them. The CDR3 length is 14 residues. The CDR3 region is CASSPGTPSYEQYF. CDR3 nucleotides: TGTGCCAGTAGTCCCGGGACTCCTTCCTACGAGCAGTACTTC.

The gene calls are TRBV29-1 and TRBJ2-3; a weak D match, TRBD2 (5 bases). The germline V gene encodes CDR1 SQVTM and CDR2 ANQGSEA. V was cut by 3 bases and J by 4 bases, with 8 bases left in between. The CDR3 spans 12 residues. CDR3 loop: CSVEEVADTQYF. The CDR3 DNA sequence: TGCAGCGTTGAGGAGGTGGCAGATACGCAGTATTTT.

The CDR3 nucleotides read TGCAGTGCATCTGGACAGGGGGAGTACGAGCAGTACTTC. Residues: CSASGQGEYEQYF. The chain joins TRBV20-1 to TRBJ2-7; 10 bases are shared with TRBD1. Germline CDR1 and CDR2: DFQATT and SNEGSKA (reference sequence). This CDR3 contains 13 residues. With V trimmed by 6 bases and J by 4 bases, 6 bases remained unmatched.

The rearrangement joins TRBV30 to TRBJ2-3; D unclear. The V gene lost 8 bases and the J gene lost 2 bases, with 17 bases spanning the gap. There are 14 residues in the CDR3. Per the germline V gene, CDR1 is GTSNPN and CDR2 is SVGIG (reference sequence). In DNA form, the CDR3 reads TGTGCCAGTTCGAAAGGTTTACTCACAGATACGCAGTATTTT. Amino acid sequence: CASSKGLLTDTQYF.